Following are 3 T cell receptor beta chains from one sample sequenced in a study of post-analysis software for immune sequencing data. These receptors lack a known antigen. Unique molecular identifiers had been added to the TCR beta cDNA libraries. TCRdb reanalysed the PCR reads using MiXCR and keeps one entry per CDR3 protein. The table has roughly 540,000 distinct CDR3 sequences, around 31% seen once. Overall study findings and caveats: Among 4 or 5 TRBV segments more frequent in patients than controls were TRBV5-6, TRBV5-1 and TRBV20-1.

The specimen sequenced was blood. The receptors stem from a girl between 2 and 17 years old with multiple sclerosis.

V gene TRBV29-1 combines with J gene TRBJ2-1; TRBD2 matches 8 bases. The CDR3 is 17 amino acids. V shed 5 bases and J 4 bases; nucleotides not matched to a gene: 16. CDR1 and CDR2 (germline): SQVTM, ANQGSEA. The CDR3: CSVSRVAGPLIYNEQFF. CDR3 sequence (DNA): TGCAGCGTTTCTCGAGTAGCGGGGCCGCTTATTTACAATGAGCAGTTCTTC.

The J gene is TRBJ2-5, the V gene TRBV11-1, with a weak D call TRBD1 (6 bases). Germline loops: CDR1 SGHAT, CDR2 FQDESV (reference sequence). The CDR3 extends over 15 amino acids. Trimming took 5 bases from V and 7 from J, leaving 20 bases between them. CDR3 loop: CASSLVTGSSGTQYF. For the CDR3, the DNA is TGTGCCAGCAGCCTCGTAACAGGGAGTTCCGGGACCCAGTACTTC.

The rearrangement uses TRBV20-1 and TRBJ2-1, with D perhaps given as TRBD1 or TRBD2 (6 bases each). The J call may be mistaken, given a closer DNA end match to TRBJ2-7. CDR1 is DFQATT, CDR2 SNEGSKA, per germline (reference sequence). The CDR3 extends over 14 amino acids. The DNA for the CDR3 is TGCAGTGCTCCCGTACCCGGCGGGGACAATGAGCAGTACTTC. Translation: CSAPVPGGDNEQYF.